This T cell receptor beta chain was documented in a study of cytomegalovirus exposure and HLA in healthy donors. Repertoires were generated with immunoSEQ multiplex PCR, while TCRdb's copy carries only in-frame clones and drops some. The data contain over 250,000 clones, about 86% of them singletons. CDR3 length: 14 amino acids. V dropped 5 bases and J dropped 5; count of bases not matched to a gene: 6. Germline assignment: CDR1 SGHVS and CDR2 FNYEAQ. V gene TRBV7-6 combines with J gene TRBJ2-7, with TRBD1 identical over 10 bases. Input material: PBMCs. The sequence came from a woman aged 18-35 years in good health and CMV-seronegative. The CDR3 nucleotides read TGTGCCAGCAGCCTGGGACAGGGGAATCACGAGCAGTACTTC. Protein product: CASSLGQGNHEQYF.